The subject of this entry is one T cell receptor (beta chain). Its antigen remains unidentified. No qualities accompany the bases; no much larger clone lies one base away. What this sample's time point label stands for: baseline before first vaccination. The intended sense of this specimen's treatment or condition label: meningococcal conjugate vaccine given as trial control. Vaccinee samples came from UK trials COV001 and COV002, including a single-blind randomized controlled phase 2/3 trial of AZD1222 (ChAdOx1 nCoV-19) in healthy adults. For TCRbeta chain sequencing, PBMC samples were collected from trial participants at day 0 and at day 28 after the second dose. The CDR3 regions of human TCRbeta chains were analyzed by immunosequencing. On the study's bioinformatics: Repertoire TCRs were checked for matches against a reference library of SARS-CoV-2-specific TCRs that had been generated using the MIRA antigen-specificity platform. Breadth was defined as the fraction of unique TCRs that were SARS-CoV-2-associated. Depth was defined as the fraction of total T cells that were SARS-CoV-2-associated. Using the MIRA data, every spike-specific TCR was mapped to the spike region that the TCR reacted to and assigned to either a CD4 or a CD8 class. Log10-transformed breadth and depth values were compared by one-way ANOVA with Sidak's multiple comparisons tests. TCRdb obtained this table from immuneACCESS and retained in-frame rearrangements with V and J assigned. These tables miss some clones; where compared with another copy, unresolved V genes account for less than half of the shortfall, and the remainder is unexplained. D and trimming come from the DNA, and the V and J calls and clone size come from that table. Across this sample there are around 140,000 clones, with roughly 93% seen only once. The leading ten clones occupy around 0.85% of the sample.

The source of the sample is a study of T cell responses to AZD1222 COVID-19 vaccine (TCRdb year 2021). With respect to the entire study: A total of approximately 250 trial participants underwent TCR sequencing, of whom about 200 had received two doses of AZD1222 and roughly 26 had received two doses of the MenACWY control vaccine. Trial participants were enrolled by age into 18-55, 56-69 and 70-plus year subgroups, with 148, 28 and 57 TCR-sequenced participants respectively. Points the paper makes about the study in general: Participants were mostly white British, with more females than males. The authors suggested clonal diversity may have been underestimated. Only six AZD1222 recipients were SARS-CoV-2 seropositive at baseline, limiting conclusions about previously exposed vaccinees. Because no day 14 peak-response samples were available, repertoires were characterized only after the peak T cell response. In the small 56-69-year group, the increase in depth fell short of significance, most likely because of low power. CD4 TCRs associated with the vaccine covered the entire spike protein, and the dominant responses were in regions 160-218 and 743-854. Nearly half of unique spike-specific TCRs reportedly recognized epitopes outside regions mutated in the B.1.351 and B.1.1.7 variants. Spike-specific TCR breadth and depth rose significantly after two AZD1222 doses compared with day 0 and with MenACWY recipients.

According to the germline V gene, CDR1 reads MNHEY and CDR2 reads SVGAGI. Spanning cysteine to phenylalanine, the CDR3 consists of 14 amino acids. Of all the DNA, just the CDR3 is kept, 42 bases in frame from base 1. The germline ends are 11 bases apart after V is trimmed by 3 bases and J by 3 bases. The material sequenced was peripheral blood, taken on day 0 of MenACWY control vaccination. The V and J segments used are TRBV6-5 and TRBJ1-1, with no confidently assigned D gene. This TCR was recovered from an adult in good health. DNA sequence: TGTGCCAGCAGTTATGGTAGCAGATACACTGAAGCTTTCTTT. This yields the protein CASSYGSRYTEAFF.